Below, 26 T cell receptor beta chains from the same sample are listed, as sequenced in a study of cytomegalovirus exposure and HLA in healthy donors. PCR involved 60 Vbeta and 13 Jbeta primers. This table comes from immunoSEQ multiplex PCR, and its TCRdb copy is limited to in-frame clones, with some not included. This sample yields 90,000 or so clones, of which 80% are seen a single time; about 30% belongs to the top ten. The sample was PBMCs. These receptors were taken from a man aged 50-60 years in good health and CMV-seropositive.

The chain joins TRBV30 to TRBJ1-2; 8 bases map to TRBD1. The length of the CDR3 is 13 residues. V shed 7 bases and J 0 bases; nucleotides not matched to a gene: 4. CDR1 and CDR2 (germline): GTSNPN, SVGIG (reference sequence). The CDR3 loop is CALRQGTNYGYTF. The CDR3 nucleotides are TGTGCCTTGAGACAGGGGACTAACTATGGCTACACCTTC.

The chain combines TRBV10-1 with TRBJ1-1; TRBD1 matches 9 bases. This CDR3 has 17 amino acids. Germline CDR1 is WNHNN and CDR2 is SYGVQD (reference sequence). Trimming took 3 bases from V and 2 from J; bases not matched to a gene: 10. The CDR3 protein is CASSEGTGGFGNTEAFF. The CDR3 DNA follows: TGCGCCAGCAGTGAAGGAACAGGGGGCTTCGGAAACACTGAAGCTTTCTTT.

The chain uses TRBV15 and TRBJ1-1; no clear D gene. CDR1 is LNHNV and CDR2 is YYDKDF in the germline V gene (reference sequence). The CDR3 runs to 15 residues. Trimming removed 2 bases at V and 0 bases at J, with 10 bases between. The CDR3 bases are TGTGCCACCAGCAGATGGTCGATAGTGAACACTGAAGCTTTCTTT. This gives the protein CATSRWSIVNTEAFF.

The V gene is TRBV2, the J gene TRBJ1-2; no definite D call. CDR1 is SNHLY, CDR2 FYNNEI, per germline. V was pared by 3 bases and J by 7 bases, with 12 bases between. This CDR3 contains 13 residues. CDR3 amino acids: CASSEMTRSGYTF. The CDR3 bases are TGTGCCAGCAGTGAGATGACTAGGAGTGGCTACACCTTC.

Comments on this clone: Other nucleotide sequences from this sample produce the same CDR3. V usage is TRBV6-1 and J usage is TRBJ2-7; 8 positions agree with TRBD1. The CDR3 runs to 14 residues. Germline V gene data show CDR1 as MNHNS and CDR2 as SASEGT. The ends lost 6 bases at V and 1 base at J; junction bases unmatched: 5. CDR3 in DNA: TGTGCCAGCAGGGGACAGGCGGATTCCTACGAGCAGTACTTC. Amino acid sequence: CASRGQADSYEQYF.

This chain joins TRBV30 and TRBJ1-1, with D unclear. Trimming took off 4 bases at V and 4 bases at J, with 13 bases between the two ends. There are 13 residues in the CDR3. Germline V gives CDR1 GTSNPN, CDR2 SVGIG (reference sequence). CDR3 bases: TGTGCCTGGAACCAGGCCATGGGCACTGAAGCTTTCTTT. Its protein is CAWNQAMGTEAFF.

This chain connects TRBV19 to TRBJ2-3, with 7 bases that match TRBD2. Germline loops: CDR1 LNHDA, CDR2 SQIVND (reference sequence). The CDR3 covers 16 residues. The ends lost 6 bases at V and 1 base at J; junction bases unmatched: 10. The chain's CDR3 is CASRPRSSGGTDTQYF. For the CDR3, the DNA is TGTGCCAGTAGACCCCGTTCTAGCGGTGGCACAGATACGCAGTATTTT.

This chain connects TRBV6-6 to TRBJ1-2; 9 nucleotides line up with TRBD1. The CDR3 runs 13 residues. Trimming cost V 4 bases and J 6 bases; bases outside gene matches: 3. The germline V gene has CDR1 MNHNY and CDR2 SVGAGI (reference sequence). CDR3 residues: CASSSTGGNGYTF. CDR3 coding DNA: TGTGCCAGCAGTTCGACAGGGGGTAATGGCTACACCTTC.

The chain is built from TRBV21-1 and TRBJ2-7; TRBD2 is the table's D call and was not checked against the DNA. TRBV21-1 is a pseudogene. The CDR3 is 17 residues long. The CDR3 spells CASSNADPGILPNEQYF. CDR3 sequence (DNA): TGTGCCAGCAGCAATGCCGACCCCGGGATCCTCCCAAACGAGCAGTACTTC.

The V gene is TRBV5-1, the J gene TRBJ1-1; perhaps TRBD1 as D (5 bases). V was cut by 2 bases and J by 5 bases, with 13 bases left in between. Germline V CDR1 and CDR2: SGHRS, YFSETQ. This CDR3 has 14 residues. The CDR3 protein is CASSFNGRGTEAFF. The CDR3 DNA follows: TGCGCCAGCAGCTTTAACGGGCGGGGGACTGAAGCTTTCTTT.

The rearrangement uses TRBV5-1 and TRBJ2-3; 9 bases are a match to TRBD2. The V gene's germline CDR1 is SGHRS and CDR2 YFSETQ. The CDR3 is 16 residues long. V trimming: 3 bases; J trimming: 5 bases; junction bases outside the gene matches: 10. CDR3 DNA sequence: TGCGCCAGCAGCTCCGGGGGAGCGGGAGGAGAAGATACGCAGTATTTT. Encoded protein: CASSSGGAGGEDTQYF.

The V gene is TRBV2, the J gene TRBJ2-7; TRBD1 is a possible D gene (5 bases). V dropped 7 bases and J dropped 2 bases, with 18 bases sitting between them. The CDR3 contains 15 residues. Germline V gives CDR1 SNHLY, CDR2 FYNNEI. The CDR3 sequence: CASTPPLSGTYEQYF. The CDR3, as DNA: TGTGCCAGCACCCCCCCCCTCTCAGGGACCTACGAGCAGTACTTC.

On this clone: Possible read error: a much larger clone is one base away. Other nucleotide sequences in the sample specify the same CDR3. The chain couples TRBV6-6 to TRBJ2-1, with TRBD2 matching 11 bases. The junction had 1 base not matched to a gene; V was cut back by 2 bases and J by 4 bases. CDR1 is MNHNY, CDR2 SVGAGI, per germline (reference sequence). This CDR3 has 15 residues. The CDR3: CASSYGTSGYNEQFF. In DNA, the CDR3 is TGTGCCAGCAGTTACGGGACTAGCGGTTACAATGAGCAGTTCTTC.

Relative to its sample, this clone is medium-sized. Here the CDR3 reads CASSQGTVEQYF. In DNA, the CDR3 is TGTGCCAGCTCCCAAGGGACAGTCGAGCAGTACTTC. The V gene is TRBV18, the J gene TRBJ2-7; TRBD1 agrees at 7 bases. The V gene end was trimmed by 6 bases and the J gene end by 6 bases; junction bases not matched to a gene: 5. The germline V gene has CDR1 KGHSH and CDR2 LQKENI. The CDR3 runs 12 residues.

The chain links TRBV7-9 to TRBJ1-6, with 7 bases lining up with TRBD1. Germline assignment: CDR1 SEHNR and CDR2 FQNEAQ (reference sequence). Germline trimming cut 5 bases from V and 8 bases from J; bases unmatched to any gene: 6. The CDR3 is 14 amino acids. CDR3 in DNA: TGTGCCAGCAGCCTCCGGGACAGAGATTCACCCCTCCACTTT. Amino acid sequence: CASSLRDRDSPLHF.

The chain couples TRBV30 to TRBJ2-2; TRBD2 is a possible D gene (5 bases). CDR1 and CDR2 (germline): GTSNPN, SVGIG (reference sequence). With 2 bases removed from V and 1 base from J, the gap between germline ends came to 5 bases. The CDR3 is 13 amino acids. CDR3 coding DNA: TGTGCCTGGAGTCGGGGGAACACCGGGGAGCTGTTTTTT. The encoded protein is CAWSRGNTGELFF.

The J gene is TRBJ2-2, the V gene TRBV18; D is uncertain. The CDR3 has 15 residues. CDR1 KGHSH and CDR2 LQKENI come from the germline V gene. V was clipped by 2 bases and J by 2 bases, with 9 bases between them. The CDR3 coding sequence is TGTGCCAGCTCACCAATTGAGCGAAACACCGGGGAGCTGTTTTTT. It is translated as CASSPIERNTGELFF.

The V call is TRBV7-8, the J call TRBJ1-1, with D possibly TRBD1 on 5 matching bases. This CDR3 is 14 amino acids long. V was clipped by 1 base and J by 1 base, with 7 bases between them. Germline V gene lookup returns CDR1 SGHVS and CDR2 FQNEAQ. CDR3 in DNA: TGTGCCAGCAGCTTAGAGGGGCGGAACACTGAAGCTTTCTTT. It translates to CASSLEGRNTEAFF. Full variable domain (remainder filled in from reference TRBV7-8 and TRBJ1-1): GAGVSQSPRYKVAKRGQDVALRCDPISGHVSLFWYQQALGQGPEFLTYFQNEAQLDKSGLPSDRFFAERPEGSVSTLKIQRTQQEDSAVYLCASSLEGRNTEAFFGQGTRLTVV.

The chain couples TRBV6-5 to TRBJ2-7; 7 bases agree with TRBD1. In germline, CDR1 is MNHEY, CDR2 SVGAGI. With 7 bases clipped from V and 5 bases from J, the junction kept 11 bases outside the gene matches. The CDR3 has 14 amino acids. CDR3 nucleotide sequence: TGTGCCAGCACCCCCTACTCGGGGACAGACGAGCAGTACTTC. It yields the protein CASTPYSGTDEQYF.

V is TRBV27 and J is TRBJ2-1; the match to TRBD1 covers 8 bases. Losses at the gene ends were 6 bases for V and 7 bases for J; bases not matched to a gene: 8. CDR1 and CDR2 (germline): MNHEY, SMNVEV (reference sequence). The CDR3 loop spans 14 amino acids. Written as DNA, the CDR3 is TGTGCCAGCAGGGTGACAGGGGTTTTGAATGAGCAGTTCTTC. Translating it yields CASRVTGVLNEQFF.

The J gene is TRBJ2-1, the V gene TRBV6-1; D may be TRBD1 (6 bases). CDR1 MNHNS and CDR2 SASEGT come from the germline V gene. Trimming cost V 5 bases and J 8 bases, with 16 bases left between them. This CDR3 is 14 amino acids long. The CDR3 here is CASSPRGGGYEQFF. CDR3 bases: TGTGCCAGCAGTCCCCGGGGTGGGGGCTATGAGCAGTTCTTC.

This clone has only one observation. The V call is TRBV14, the J call TRBJ2-7; 7 nucleotides line up with TRBD2. Losses at the gene ends were 4 bases for V and 2 bases for J; bases not matched to a gene: 5. Germline loops: CDR1 SGHDN, CDR2 FVKESK. The CDR3 consists of 14 residues. This CDR3 is CASSPGLLTYEQYF. The CDR3 bases are TGTGCCAGCAGCCCGGGACTACTGACCTACGAGCAGTACTTC.

The gene calls are TRBV21-1 and TRBJ1-5; the table's D call of TRBD1 was not tested on the DNA. TRBV21-1 is a recognized pseudogene. CDR3 length: 15 residues. The CDR3 DNA follows: TGTGCCAGCAGCAAAGCTCAACAGGGAGATCAGCCCCAGCATTTT. Translating it yields CASSKAQQGDQPQHF.

CDR3 residues: CASSRPTLGGDSPSFMGANVLTF. The CDR3 DNA reads TGTGCCAGCAGCAGACCTACTTTGGGGGGGGACTCCCCCTCTTTTATGGGGGCCAACGTCCTGACTTTC. The rearrangement links TRBV21-1 to TRBJ2-6; the table calls TRBD2, which could not be checked here. TRBV21-1 is tagged as a pseudogene. The CDR3 is made up of 23 amino acids.

The V gene is TRBV30, the J gene TRBJ2-3; 10 bases fit TRBD2. With V trimmed by 0 bases and J by 5 bases, 8 bases remained unmatched. The CDR3 spans 16 residues. Per the germline V gene, CDR1 is GTSNPN and CDR2 is SVGIG (reference sequence). CDR3 amino acids: CAWSVFSGGLGDTQYF. The CDR3, as DNA: TGTGCCTGGAGTGTATTTAGCGGGGGGTTGGGAGATACGCAGTATTTT.

The gene calls are TRBV25-1 and TRBJ1-4; TRBD1 is a possible D gene (5 bases). V was shortened by 2 bases and J by 8 bases, with 15 bases between the two germline ends. CDR3 length equals 15 residues. From germline, CDR1 is MGHDK and CDR2 SYGVNS. CDR3 DNA sequence: TGTGCCAGCAGTGAAGAGACAGCGCGGGAAGAAAAACTGTTTTTT. Amino acid sequence: CASSEETAREEKLFF.